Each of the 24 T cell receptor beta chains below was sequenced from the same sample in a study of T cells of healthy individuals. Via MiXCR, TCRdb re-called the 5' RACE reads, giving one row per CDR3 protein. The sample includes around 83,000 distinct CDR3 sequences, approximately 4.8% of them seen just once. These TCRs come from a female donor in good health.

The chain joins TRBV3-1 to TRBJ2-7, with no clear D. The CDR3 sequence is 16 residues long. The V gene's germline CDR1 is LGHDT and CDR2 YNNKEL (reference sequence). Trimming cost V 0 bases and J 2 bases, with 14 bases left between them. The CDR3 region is CASSQDPPVATYEQYF. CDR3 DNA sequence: TGTGCCAGCAGCCAAGATCCCCCCGTAGCAACCTACGAGCAGTACTTC.

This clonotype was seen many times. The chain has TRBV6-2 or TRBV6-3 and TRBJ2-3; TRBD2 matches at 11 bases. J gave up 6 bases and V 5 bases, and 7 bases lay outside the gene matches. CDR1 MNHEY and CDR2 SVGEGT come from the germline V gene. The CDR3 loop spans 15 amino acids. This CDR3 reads CASSLLAGGSDTQYF. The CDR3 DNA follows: TGTGCCAGCAGTCTCCTAGCGGGAGGTTCCGATACGCAGTATTTT.

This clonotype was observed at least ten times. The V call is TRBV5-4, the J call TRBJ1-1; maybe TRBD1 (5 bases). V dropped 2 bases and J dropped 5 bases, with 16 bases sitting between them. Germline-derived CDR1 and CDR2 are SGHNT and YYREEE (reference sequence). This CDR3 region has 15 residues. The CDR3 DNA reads TGTGCCAGCAGCTTATTTTCGCAGGGCGGGACTGAAGCTTTCTTT. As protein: CASSLFSQGGTEAFF. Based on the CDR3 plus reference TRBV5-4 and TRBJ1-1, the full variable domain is ETGVTQSPTHLIKTRGQQVTLRCSSQSGHNTVSWYQQALGQGPQFIFQYYREEENGRGNFPPRFSGLQFPNYSSELNVNALELDDSALYLCASSLFSQGGTEAFFGQGTRLTVV.

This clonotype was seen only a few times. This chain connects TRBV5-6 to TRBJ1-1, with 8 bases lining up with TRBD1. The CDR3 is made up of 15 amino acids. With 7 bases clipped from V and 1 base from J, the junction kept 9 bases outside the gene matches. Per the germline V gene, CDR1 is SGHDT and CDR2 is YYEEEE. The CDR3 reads CASLVTGDRNTEAFF. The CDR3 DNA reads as TGTGCCAGCCTGGTGACAGGGGATAGGAACACTGAAGCTTTCTTT.

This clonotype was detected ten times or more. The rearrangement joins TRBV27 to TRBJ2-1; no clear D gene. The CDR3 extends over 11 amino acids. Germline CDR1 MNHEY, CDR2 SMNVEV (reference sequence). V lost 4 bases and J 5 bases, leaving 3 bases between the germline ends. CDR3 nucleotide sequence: TGTGCCAGCAGTTCACACAATGAGCAGTTCTTC. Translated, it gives CASSSHNEQFF.

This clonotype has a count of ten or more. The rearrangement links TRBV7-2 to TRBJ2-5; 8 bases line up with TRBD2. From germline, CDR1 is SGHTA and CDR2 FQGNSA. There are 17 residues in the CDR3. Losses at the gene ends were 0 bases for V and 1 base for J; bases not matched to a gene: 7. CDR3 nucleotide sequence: TGTGCCAGCAGCTTAGCGAGCGGGACTAGTTCCCAAGAGACCCAGTACTTC. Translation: CASSLASGTSSQETQYF.

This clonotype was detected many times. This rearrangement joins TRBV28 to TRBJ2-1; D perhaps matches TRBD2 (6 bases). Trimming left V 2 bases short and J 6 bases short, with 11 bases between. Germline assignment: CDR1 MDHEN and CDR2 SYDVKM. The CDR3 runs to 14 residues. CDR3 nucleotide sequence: TGTGCCAGCAGTTTACTGACTAGGGGCAATGAGCAGTTCTTC. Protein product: CASSLLTRGNEQFF.

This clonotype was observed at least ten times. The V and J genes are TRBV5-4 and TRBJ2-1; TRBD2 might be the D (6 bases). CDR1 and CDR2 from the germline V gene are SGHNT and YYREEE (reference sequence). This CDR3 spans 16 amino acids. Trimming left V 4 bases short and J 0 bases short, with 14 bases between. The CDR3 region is CASSPDSGDSYNEQFF. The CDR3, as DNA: TGTGCCAGCAGCCCCGATAGCGGTGACTCCTACAATGAGCAGTTCTTC.

CDR3 coding DNA: TGCAGTGCTAGACGGGACAGAAGTTATGGCTACACCTTC. Translating gives CSARRDRSYGYTF. The chain joins TRBV20-1 to TRBJ1-2, with 7 bases fitting TRBD1. The CDR3 consists of 13 residues. V was clipped by 2 bases and J by 5 bases; unmatched bases: 5. Looked up from germline, CDR1 is DFQATT and CDR2 is SNEGSKA (reference sequence).

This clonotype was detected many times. The CDR3 coding sequence is TGTGCCAGCAGCTTTTTGGTCGCTGCTGACACTGAAGCTTTCTTT. Its protein is CASSFLVAADTEAFF. This chain uses TRBV7-9 with TRBJ1-1; D ambiguous. Trimming took off 3 bases at V and 3 bases at J, with 14 bases between the two ends. CDR3 size: 15 residues. The germline V gene has CDR1 SEHNR and CDR2 FQNEAQ (reference sequence).

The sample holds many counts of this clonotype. The CDR3 spells CRIDTPSTDTQYF. CDR3 coding DNA: TGCAGAATCGACACTCCTAGCACAGATACGCAGTATTTT. The chain employs TRBV29-1 and TRBJ2-3; D call uncertain. The CDR3 covers 13 residues. In germline, CDR1 is SQVTM, CDR2 ANQGSEA.

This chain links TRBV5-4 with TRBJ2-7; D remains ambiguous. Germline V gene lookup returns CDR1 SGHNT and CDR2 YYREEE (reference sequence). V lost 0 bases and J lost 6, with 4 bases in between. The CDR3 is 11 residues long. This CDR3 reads CASSLGGEQYF. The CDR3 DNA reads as TGTGCCAGCAGCTTGGGGGGCGAGCAGTACTTC. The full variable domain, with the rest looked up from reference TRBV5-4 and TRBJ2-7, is ETGVTQSPTHLIKTRGQQVTLRCSSQSGHNTVSWYQQALGQGPQFIFQYYREEENGRGNFPPRFSGLQFPNYSSELNVNALELDDSALYLCASSLGGEQYFGPGTRLTVT.

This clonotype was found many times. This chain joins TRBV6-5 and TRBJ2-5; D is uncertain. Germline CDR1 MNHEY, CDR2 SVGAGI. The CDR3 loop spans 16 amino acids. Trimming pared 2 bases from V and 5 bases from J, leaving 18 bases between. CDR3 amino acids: CASSYGVVLGHETQYF. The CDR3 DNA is TGTGCCAGCAGTTACGGGGTAGTCTTGGGCCACGAGACCCAGTACTTC.

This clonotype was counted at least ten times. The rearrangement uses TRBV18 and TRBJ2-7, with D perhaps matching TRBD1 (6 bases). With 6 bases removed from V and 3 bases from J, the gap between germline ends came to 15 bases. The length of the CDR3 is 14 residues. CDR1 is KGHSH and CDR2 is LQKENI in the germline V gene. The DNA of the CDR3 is TGTGCCAGCTCCGAAGGCAGGGGAGTCTACGAGCAGTACTTC. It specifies CASSEGRGVYEQYF.

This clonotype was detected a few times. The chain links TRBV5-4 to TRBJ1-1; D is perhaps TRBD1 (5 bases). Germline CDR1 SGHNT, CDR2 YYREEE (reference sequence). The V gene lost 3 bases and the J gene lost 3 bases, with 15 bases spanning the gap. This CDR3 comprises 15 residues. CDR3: CASSSADTGDTEAFF. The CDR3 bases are TGTGCCAGCAGCTCAGCCGACACGGGGGACACTGAAGCTTTCTTT.

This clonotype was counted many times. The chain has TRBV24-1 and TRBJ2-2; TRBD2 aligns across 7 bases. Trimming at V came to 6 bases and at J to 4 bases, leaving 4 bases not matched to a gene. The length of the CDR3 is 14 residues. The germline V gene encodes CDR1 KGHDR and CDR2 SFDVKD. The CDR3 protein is CATSWGGSTGELFF. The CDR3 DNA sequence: TGTGCCACCAGTTGGGGCGGGAGCACCGGGGAGCTGTTTTTT.

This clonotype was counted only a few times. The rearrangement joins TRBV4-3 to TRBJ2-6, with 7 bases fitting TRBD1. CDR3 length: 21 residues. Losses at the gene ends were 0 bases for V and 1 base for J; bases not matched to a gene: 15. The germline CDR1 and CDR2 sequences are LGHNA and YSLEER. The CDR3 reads CASSQDLRGEGAFSGANVLTF. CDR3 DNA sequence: TGCGCCAGCAGCCAAGATCTCAGGGGAGAGGGGGCTTTTTCTGGGGCCAACGTCCTGACTTTC.

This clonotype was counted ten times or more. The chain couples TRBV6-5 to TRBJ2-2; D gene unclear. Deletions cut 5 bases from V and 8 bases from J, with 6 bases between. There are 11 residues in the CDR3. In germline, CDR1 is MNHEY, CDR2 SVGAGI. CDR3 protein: CASSTTGELFF. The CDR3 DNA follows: TGTGCCAGCAGTACTACAGGGGAGCTGTTTTTT.

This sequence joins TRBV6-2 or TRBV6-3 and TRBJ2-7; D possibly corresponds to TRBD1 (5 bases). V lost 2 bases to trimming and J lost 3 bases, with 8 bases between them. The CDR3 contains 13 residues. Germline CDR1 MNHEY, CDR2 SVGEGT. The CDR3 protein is CASSYTTGYEQYF. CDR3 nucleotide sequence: TGTGCCAGCAGTTACACCACAGGCTACGAGCAGTACTTC.

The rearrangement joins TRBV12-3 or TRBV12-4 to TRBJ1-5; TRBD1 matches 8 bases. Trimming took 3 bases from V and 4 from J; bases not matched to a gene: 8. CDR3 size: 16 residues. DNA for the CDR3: TGTGCCAGCAGTTTGTCCGTCGACAGGGGAAATCAGCCCCAGCATTTT. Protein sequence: CASSLSVDRGNQPQHF.

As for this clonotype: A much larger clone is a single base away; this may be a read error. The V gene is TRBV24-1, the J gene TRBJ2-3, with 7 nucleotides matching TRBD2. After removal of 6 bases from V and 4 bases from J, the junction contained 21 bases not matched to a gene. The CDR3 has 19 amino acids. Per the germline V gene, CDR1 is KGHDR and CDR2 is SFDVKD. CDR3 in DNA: TGTGCCACCAGTATCGGGAGCAAAGGACTAGTGGCAATATCAGATACGCAGTATTTT. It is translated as CATSIGSKGLVAISDTQYF.

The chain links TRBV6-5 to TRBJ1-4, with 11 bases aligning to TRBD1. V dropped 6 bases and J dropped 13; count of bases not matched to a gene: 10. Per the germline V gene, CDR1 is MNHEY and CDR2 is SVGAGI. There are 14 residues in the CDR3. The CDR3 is CASSSGTGGMRLFF. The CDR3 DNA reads TGTGCCAGCAGCTCCGGGACAGGGGGTATGCGACTGTTTTTT.

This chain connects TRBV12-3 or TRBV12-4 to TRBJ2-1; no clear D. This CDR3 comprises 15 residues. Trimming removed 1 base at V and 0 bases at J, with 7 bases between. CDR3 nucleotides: TGTGCCAGCAGTTTAGGGCTAAGCTCCTACAATGAGCAGTTCTTC. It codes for CASSLGLSSYNEQFF.

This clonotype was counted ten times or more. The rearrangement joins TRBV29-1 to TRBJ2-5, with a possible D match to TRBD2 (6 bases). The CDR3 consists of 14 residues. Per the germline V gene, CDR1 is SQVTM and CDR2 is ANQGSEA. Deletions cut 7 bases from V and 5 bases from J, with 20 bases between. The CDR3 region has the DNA TGCAGCGCCAACGGGACTCCCTGGATGGAGACCCAGTACTTC. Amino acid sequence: CSANGTPWMETQYF.